This TCR beta chain was identified during a study of tumor and adjacent non-tumor tissue in lung cancer. On the study more broadly: Patients comprised eleven to twelve adenocarcinoma, a couple of squamous cell carcinoma and 1 small cell lung cancer. The patients, 10 to 11 men and 5 or 6 women, were about 31 to 85 with stage I to III disease.

Study results and caveats: Normal lung showed higher cumulative top 100 clone frequency than tumor. Significantly higher TCR diversity was found in tumor than normal lung.

The CDR3 covers 15 residues. Germline CDR1 LGHNA, CDR2 YNFKEQ. As to this clonotype: What it recognizes is unknown. One junction end disagrees with the germline gene, perhaps due to a read error.

The template was RNA from unsorted bulk tissue. More than 3 cm separated this lung sample from the edge of the tumor. The library came from three nested PCR rounds adapted from ARM-PCR protocols. MiXCR, run by TCRdb on the multiplex PCR reads, gives a single entry per CDR3 protein. The sample lists more than 85,000 distinct CDR3 sequences, about 60% occurring once. Sequencing was carried out using distant non-tumor lung tissue. The chain couples TRBV4-2 to TRBJ2-7; D ambiguous. This sequence originates from a man between 25 and 39 years old with non-small cell lung cancer. The CDR3 DNA reads as TGTGGCAGCTGCCAAGATGCCAGCCATACCTACGAGCAGTACTTC. As protein: CGSCQDASHTYEQYF.